This T cell receptor (beta chain) originates from a study of shared clonotypes between healthy human individuals. Germline lookup yields CDR1 SGHAT and CDR2 FQNNGV. The ends were cut back, 2 bases at V and 2 bases at J, with 4 bases in the middle. This CDR3 is 14 amino acids long. Using immunoSEQ multiplex PCR, the repertoire was profiled, and TCRdb retains in-frame clones only, with some absent. In the table there are approximately 1,000,000 clones, approximately 80% of which are singletons. V usage is TRBV11-2 and J usage is TRBJ2-6; no firm D call. This receptor was obtained from a man aged 18 to 30 in good health. Some clones in this sample may be carry-over from other donors' samples. The specimen was memory CD4+ T cells from PBMCs. Subset denoted: CD45RA-negative fraction. The CDR3 protein is CASSLSPGANVLTF. For the CDR3, the DNA is TGTGCCAGCAGCTTATCCCCTGGGGCCAACGTCCTGACTTTC.